This entry lists 2 T cell receptor beta chains sequenced from one sample in a study of T cell responses to AZD1222 COVID-19 vaccine. The repertoire was sequenced with immunoSEQ multiplex PCR; TCRdb's copy has only in-frame clones and lacks some. The table lists 130,000 to 150,000 clones, approximately 90% of them singletons. The material sequenced was peripheral blood, taken on day 0 of AZD1222 vaccination. These receptor sequences come from an adult in good health.

The gene calls are TRBV11-2 and TRBJ1-2; D might be TRBD1 (5 bases). CDR1 SGHAT and CDR2 FQNNGV come from the germline V gene. The CDR3 runs to 15 residues. The V and J ends lost 5 bases and 0 bases respectively, with 13 bases between them. CDR3 sequence: CASSTRDGPNYGYTF. The DNA of the CDR3 is TGTGCCAGCAGCACACGGGACGGACCTAACTATGGCTACACCTTC.

V gene TRBV7-2 combines with J gene TRBJ2-7, with TRBD1 matching over 8 bases. V shed 5 bases and J 5 bases; nucleotides not matched to a gene: 8. The V gene's germline CDR1 is SGHTA and CDR2 FQGNSA. The CDR3 sequence is 14 residues long. The CDR3 sequence: CASSATGARNEQYF. CDR3 nucleotide sequence: TGTGCCAGCAGCGCGACAGGGGCCCGGAACGAGCAGTACTTC.